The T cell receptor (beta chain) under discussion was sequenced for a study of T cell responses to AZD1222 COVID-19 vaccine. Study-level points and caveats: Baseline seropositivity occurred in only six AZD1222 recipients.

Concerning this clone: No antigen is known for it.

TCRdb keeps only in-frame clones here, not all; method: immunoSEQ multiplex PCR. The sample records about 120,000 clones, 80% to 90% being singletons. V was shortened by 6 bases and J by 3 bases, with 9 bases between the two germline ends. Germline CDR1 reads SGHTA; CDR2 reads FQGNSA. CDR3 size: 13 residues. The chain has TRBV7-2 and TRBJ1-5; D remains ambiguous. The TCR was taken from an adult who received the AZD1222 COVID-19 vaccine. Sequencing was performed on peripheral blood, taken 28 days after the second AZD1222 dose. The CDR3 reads CASRRDYNQPQHF. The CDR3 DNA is TGTGCCAGCAGAAGGGATTACAATCAGCCCCAGCATTTT.